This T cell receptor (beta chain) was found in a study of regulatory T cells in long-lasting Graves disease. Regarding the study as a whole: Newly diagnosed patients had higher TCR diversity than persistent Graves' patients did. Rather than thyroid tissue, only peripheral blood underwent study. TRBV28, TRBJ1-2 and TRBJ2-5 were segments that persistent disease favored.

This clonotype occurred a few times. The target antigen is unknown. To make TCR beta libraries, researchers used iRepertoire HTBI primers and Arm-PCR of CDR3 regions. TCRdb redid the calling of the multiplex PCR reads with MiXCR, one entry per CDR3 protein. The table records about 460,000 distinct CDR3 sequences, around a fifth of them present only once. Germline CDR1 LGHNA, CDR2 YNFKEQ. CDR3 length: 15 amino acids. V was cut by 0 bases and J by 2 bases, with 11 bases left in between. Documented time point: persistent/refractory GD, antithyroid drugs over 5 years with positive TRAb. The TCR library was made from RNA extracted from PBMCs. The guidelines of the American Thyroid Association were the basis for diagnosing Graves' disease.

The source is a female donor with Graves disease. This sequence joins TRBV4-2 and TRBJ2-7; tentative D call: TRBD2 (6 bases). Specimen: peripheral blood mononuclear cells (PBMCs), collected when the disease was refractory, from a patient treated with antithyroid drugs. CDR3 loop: CASSQDLGGPYEQYF. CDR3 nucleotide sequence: TGTGCCAGCAGCCAAGATCTGGGAGGACCCTACGAGCAGTACTTC.